These 28 T cell receptor beta chains share one sample of origin, sequenced in a study of human T cells and chemical hapten exposure. Time point defined: pre-sensitization, week 0. Treatment described: therapeutic diphenylcyclopropenone sensitization with weekly scalp DPC. TCRdb re-called the RACE reads through MiXCR, storing one row per CDR3 protein. The repertoire has almost 40,000 distinct CDR3 sequences, around 7.6% of them found once; the top ten carry roughly 1.3%. The material was whole blood, obtained in connection with sensitization to the hapten diphenylcyclopropenone (DPC). The receptors stem from a woman aged 45-60 years with alopecia areata. Some clones in this sample may be carry-over from other donors' samples.

In this sample, this clonotype turned up many times. This rearrangement joins TRBV7-8 to TRBJ2-1, with 10 bases aligning to TRBD2. From germline, CDR1 is SGHVS and CDR2 FQNEAQ. The CDR3 covers 16 residues. V shed 1 base and J 3 bases; nucleotides not matched to a gene: 3. The CDR3 sequence is CASSLEGLASYNEQFF. The DNA for the CDR3 is TGTGCCAGCAGCTTAGAGGGACTAGCGAGCTACAATGAGCAGTTCTTC.

The V and J genes are TRBV5-5 and TRBJ1-5; D is perhaps TRBD1 (6 bases). Germline V gene sequence: CDR1 SGHKS, CDR2 YYEKEE (reference sequence). Trimming took 4 bases from V and 6 from J, leaving 14 bases between them. The CDR3 runs 14 residues. This CDR3 reads CASSPGGWSQPQHF. The CDR3 DNA reads as TGTGCCAGCAGCCCTGGGGGCTGGAGTCAGCCCCAGCATTTT.

There are many counts of this clonotype. The J gene is TRBJ1-4, the V gene TRBV9, with 7 bases matching TRBD1. Trimming took 4 bases from V and 4 from J; bases not matched to a gene: 7. The CDR3 has 15 amino acids. Germline lookup yields CDR1 SGDLS and CDR2 YYNGEE. CDR3 coding DNA: TGTGCCAGCAGCCTACGGGACAGCGGTAATGAAAAACTGTTTTTT. Protein: CASSLRDSGNEKLFF.

This clonotype appeared many times. V usage is TRBV28 and J usage is TRBJ2-3; the D is unclear. V dropped 6 bases and J dropped 5 bases, with 15 bases sitting between them. Germline values: CDR1 MDHEN, CDR2 SYDVKM. This CDR3 has 14 residues. The CDR3 coding sequence is TGTGCCAGCAGCTCCCCCCCAGGAAAAGATACGCAGTATTTT. Encoded protein: CASSSPPGKDTQYF.

This clonotype appeared many times. J is TRBJ2-2 and V is TRBV3-1; TRBD1 might be the D (5 bases). Germline CDR1 is LGHDT and CDR2 is YNNKEL (reference sequence). This CDR3 comprises 16 residues. V shed 3 bases and J shed 2 bases, with 13 bases lying between them. The CDR3: CASSHLGAANTGELFF. The DNA for the CDR3 is TGTGCCAGCAGCCATCTAGGGGCAGCCAACACCGGGGAGCTGTTTTTT. The complete variable domain, with remaining parts taken from reference TRBV3-1 and TRBJ2-2, reads DTAVSQTPKYLVTQMGNDKSIKCEQNLGHDTMYWYKQDSKKFLKIMFSYNNKELIINETVPNRFSPKSPDKAHLNLHINSLELGDSAVYFCASSHLGAANTGELFFGEGSRLTVL.

This clonotype showed up many times. This rearrangement joins TRBV28 to TRBJ2-5; TRBD1 matches at 8 bases. This CDR3 comprises 16 residues. Per the germline V gene, CDR1 is MDHEN and CDR2 is SYDVKM. V was pared by 3 bases and J by 1 base, with 7 bases of the junction left unmatched. The CDR3 spells CASSFGETGAQETQYF. The CDR3 region has the DNA TGTGCCAGCAGTTTTGGAGAGACAGGGGCCCAAGAGACCCAGTACTTC.

The table lists this clonotype with many counts. The chain couples TRBV11-2 to TRBJ1-3, with D tentatively TRBD1 (6 bases). This CDR3 comprises 16 residues. CDR1 is SGHAT and CDR2 is FQNNGV in the germline V gene. The ends were cut back, 5 bases at V and 8 bases at J, with 22 bases in the middle. The chain's CDR3 is CASSQRTVWGEDTIYF. CDR3 DNA: TGTGCCAGCAGCCAGAGGACAGTCTGGGGGGAAGACACCATATATTTT.

CDR3 sequence: CASSPSPEYFEQFF. In DNA form, the CDR3 reads TGTGCCAGCAGTCCCTCACCGGAATACTTTGAGCAGTTCTTC. J is TRBJ2-1 and V is TRBV6-4; no clear D gene. V was pared by 5 bases and J by 9 bases, with 17 bases between. Per the germline V gene, CDR1 is MRHNA and CDR2 is SNTAGT. The CDR3 runs to 14 residues.

This clonotype was seen ten or more times. The chain uses TRBV10-3 and TRBJ1-1; no definite D call. This CDR3 has 13 residues. From germline, CDR1 is ENHRY and CDR2 SYGVKD. The V and J ends lost 7 bases and 1 base respectively, with 10 bases between them. The CDR3 spells CAITKGGNTEAFF. The CDR3 DNA is TGTGCCATCACGAAAGGAGGGAACACTGAAGCTTTCTTT.

Only a few counts were recorded for this clonotype. The rearrangement joins TRBV7-6 to TRBJ2-3; a possible D gene is TRBD2 (6 bases). This CDR3 region has 15 residues. CDR1 and CDR2 (germline): SGHVS, FNYEAQ. V was shortened by 5 bases and J by 3 bases, with 15 bases between the two germline ends. The CDR3 loop is CASSPRLDGTDTQYF. CDR3 nucleotides: TGTGCCAGCAGCCCACGACTAGACGGTACAGATACGCAGTATTTT.

This clonotype was detected many times. J is TRBJ1-3 and V is TRBV4-3; D uncertain. V was pared by 0 bases and J by 6 bases, with 9 bases between. This CDR3 comprises 14 residues. The germline CDR1 and CDR2 sequences are LGHNA and YSLEER. The CDR3 region is CASSQDVTENTIYF. The CDR3 nucleotides are TGCGCCAGCAGCCAAGATGTCACCGAAAACACCATATATTTT.

Only a few counts were recorded for this clonotype. The V gene is TRBV6-2 or TRBV6-3, the J gene TRBJ2-1, with a weak D call TRBD1 (6 bases). Germline V gene lookup returns CDR1 MNHEY and CDR2 SVGEGT. CDR3 size: 15 residues. V lost 10 bases and J lost 0, with 16 bases in between. The DNA for the CDR3 is TGTGCCACCCGAGACCAGGGGCCCTCCTACAATGAGCAGTTCTTC. Protein product: CATRDQGPSYNEQFF.

In this sample, this clonotype turned up many times. The V call is TRBV28, the J call TRBJ2-7; 9 bases map to TRBD1. The CDR3 runs 16 residues. With V trimmed by 5 bases and J by 8 bases, 16 bases remained unmatched. Germline CDR1 reads MDHEN; CDR2 reads SYDVKM. The CDR3 DNA reads TGTGCCAGCAGTGAACCGGGACAGGGTTCTCCTACGAAGCAGTACTTC. This sequence encodes CASSEPGQGSPTKQYF.

This sequence joins TRBV28 and TRBJ1-1; D not resolved. Germline V CDR1 and CDR2: MDHEN, SYDVKM. CDR3 length equals 14 residues. V lost 8 bases and J 0 bases, leaving 13 bases between the germline ends. As DNA, the CDR3 is TGTGCCAGCGGCACCCTACCAATGAACACTGAAGCTTTCTTT. Translating it yields CASGTLPMNTEAFF.

There are many counts of this clonotype. The chain carries TRBV25-1 and TRBJ2-7; D tentatively reads TRBD1 or TRBD2 (5 bases each). This CDR3 is 15 amino acids long. Trimming cost V 3 bases and J 2 bases, with 14 bases left between them. Germline lookup yields CDR1 MGHDK and CDR2 SYGVNS. The CDR3 nucleotides read TGTGCCAGCAGTGACAGGGTGCTGGGACCCTACGAGCAGTACTTC. It codes for CASSDRVLGPYEQYF.

This clonotype has a count of ten or more. The chain combines TRBV9 with TRBJ2-3, with D possibly TRBD1 on 6 matching bases. Germline V CDR1 and CDR2: SGDLS, YYNGEE. The CDR3 is 14 amino acids. V dropped 4 bases and J dropped 4 bases, with 13 bases sitting between them. The CDR3: CASSIGQWPDTQYF. The CDR3 region has the DNA TGTGCCAGCAGCATCGGACAGTGGCCAGATACGCAGTATTTT.

This rearrangement joins TRBV10-3 to TRBJ2-3; maybe TRBD2 (5 bases). The CDR3 covers 13 residues. V lost 4 bases, J lost 5 bases, and 10 bases lay in between. Germline assignment: CDR1 ENHRY and CDR2 SYGVKD. DNA of the CDR3: TGTGCCATCAGTGCCTATCGGGGAGATACGCAGTATTTT. It is translated as CAISAYRGDTQYF.

Ten or more counts support this clonotype. The chain has TRBV6-6 and TRBJ2-7; no clear D gene. The CDR3 loop spans 13 amino acids. Germline assignment: CDR1 MNHNY and CDR2 SVGAGI (reference sequence). Trimming pared 0 bases from V and 5 bases from J, leaving 8 bases between. DNA for the CDR3: TGTGCCAGCAGTTACTCGAATGGGGACGAGCAGTACTTC. The encoded protein is CASSYSNGDEQYF.

This chain joins TRBV19 and TRBJ2-7, with no clear D. Trimming took 5 bases from V and 3 from J, leaving 11 bases between them. This CDR3 region has 13 residues. Germline loops: CDR1 LNHDA, CDR2 SQIVND (reference sequence). The CDR3 coding sequence is TGTGCCAGTAGTTTACGACTCCTCTACGAGCAGTACTTC. Its protein product is CASSLRLLYEQYF.

This clonotype showed up just a few times. The V and J genes are TRBV29-1 and TRBJ2-5; unclear D gene. Trimming left V 5 bases short and J 4 bases short, with 8 bases between. The CDR3 has 11 residues. The germline V gene has CDR1 SQVTM and CDR2 ANQGSEA. The CDR3 bases are TGCAGCGTTATATGGGGAGAGACCCAGTACTTC. This translates into CSVIWGETQYF.

A note on this clonotype: This could be a read error, since a much larger clone is one nucleotide away. The chain combines TRBV10-3 with TRBJ2-7; 9 nucleotides line up with TRBD1. Germline CDR1 reads ENHRY; CDR2 reads SYGVKD. The CDR3 is 16 residues long. The junction had 14 bases not matched to a gene; V was cut back by 6 bases and J by 5 bases. CDR3 bases: TGTGCCATCAGGGTTGGTATAGGACAGGGGAGAGACGAGCAGTACTTC. Encoded protein: CAIRVGIGQGRDEQYF.

This clonotype was recorded at least ten times. This sequence joins TRBV28 and TRBJ1-2; TRBD1 matches at 7 bases. The V and J ends lost 5 bases and 0 bases, in that order; junction bases with no gene match: 6. Germline V gene lookup returns CDR1 MDHEN and CDR2 SYDVKM. This CDR3 comprises 15 residues. The CDR3 bases are TGTGCCAGCAGTCCGACAGGGTCCTCTAACTATGGCTACACCTTC. This encodes CASSPTGSSNYGYTF.

The V call is TRBV9, the J call TRBJ2-3; D ambiguous. Trimming took off 3 bases at V and 0 bases at J, with 5 bases between the two ends. There are 13 residues in the CDR3. Germline assignment: CDR1 SGDLS and CDR2 YYNGEE. The CDR3 region has the DNA TGTGCCAGCAGCGCCCCTAGCACAGATACGCAGTATTTT. It yields the protein CASSAPSTDTQYF. The complete variable domain, with remaining parts taken from reference TRBV9 and TRBJ2-3, reads DSGVTQTPKHLITATGQRVTLRCSPRSGDLSVYWYQQSLDQGLQFLIQYYNGEERAKGNILERFSAQQFPDLHSELNLSSLELGDSALYFCASSAPSTDTQYFGPGTRLTVL.

This clonotype was detected many times. The rearrangement links TRBV6-2 or TRBV6-3 to TRBJ1-1; D is unresolved. Trimming shortened V by 6 bases and J by 8 bases, and 13 bases separated the two germline ends. The CDR3 has 12 residues. Germline V lookup: CDR1 MNHEY, CDR2 SVGEGT. The DNA for the CDR3 is TGTGCCAGCAGACCGGACGCCCGCGAAGCTTTCTTT. Translated: CASRPDAREAFF.

This clonotype was counted ten times or more. This chain uses TRBV5-4 with TRBJ2-3; possibly TRBD1 or TRBD2 for D (6 bases each). Deletions cut 0 bases from V and 0 bases from J, with 17 bases between. Germline-derived CDR1 and CDR2 are SGHNT and YYREEE (reference sequence). This CDR3 has 18 residues. The DNA for the CDR3 is TGTGCCAGCAGCTTGGGAGGGTCGAGGGGGACTAGCACAGATACGCAGTATTTT. As protein: CASSLGGSRGTSTDTQYF.

This clonotype has a handful of counts. V usage is TRBV18 and J usage is TRBJ2-1, with D unresolved. Per germline, CDR1 KGHSH and CDR2 LQKENI. V lost 4 bases, J lost 0 bases, and 13 bases lay in between. This CDR3 region has 16 residues. Here the CDR3 DNA reads TGTGCCAGCTCACGGTTCAACCCGAGCTCCTACAATGAGCAGTTCTTC. Its translation is CASSRFNPSSYNEQFF.

V usage is TRBV5-5 and J usage is TRBJ2-5, with 8 bases fitting TRBD1. The CDR3 consists of 18 residues. The J segment lost 0 bases and the V segment lost 3 bases, leaving 13 bases of the junction unmatched. CDR1 is SGHKS and CDR2 is YYEKEE in the germline V gene (reference sequence). CDR3 sequence: CASSSDRGRDLYQETQYF. The DNA for the CDR3 is TGTGCCAGCAGCTCCGACAGGGGCCGGGACTTATACCAAGAGACCCAGTACTTC.

This clonotype was detected many times. The V and J genes are TRBV18 and TRBJ2-4; 7 nucleotides line up with TRBD1. The CDR3 consists of 17 residues. J gave up 0 bases and V 3 bases, and 8 bases lay outside the gene matches. CDR1 and CDR2 (germline): KGHSH, LQKENI. The CDR3 reads CASSPVTGPLAKNIQYF. CDR3 bases: TGTGCCAGCTCACCCGTGACAGGGCCCTTAGCCAAAAACATTCAGTACTTC.